This T cell receptor beta chain was recorded in a study of shared clonotypes between healthy human individuals. Overall study results and limits: Naive CD4 clonotypes overlapped across several donors at around 4.7%.

Recent acute infections and vaccinations were absent in the healthy HIV-negative adult donors. Here immunoSEQ multiplex PCR was the method, and the copy in TCRdb shows in-frame clones only, minus some. The table lists 2 million to 2.5 million clones, more than 90% of them singletons, with roughly 0.13% in the top ten. Worth noting for this clone: Its antigen is undetermined.

The receptor's source is a man aged 18 to 35 in good health. Source material: naive CD4+ T cells sorted from blood. Subset in this sample: CD45RA+ positively selected.

The CDR3 DNA reads as TGTGCCAGCAGCTTGGAAGGGTTGGGGAGAGACAATGAGCAGTTCTTC. Translation gives CASSLEGLGRDNEQFF. The chain carries TRBV5-4 and TRBJ2-1, with TRBD2 as a possible D gene (5 bases). Germline V gene lookup returns CDR1 SGHNT and CDR2 YYREEE (reference sequence). The V end lost 0 bases, the J end lost 5 bases, and 15 bases lay between the germline ends. This CDR3 comprises 16 residues.